This section outlines one T cell receptor beta chain sequence together with its context. Measured with immunoSEQ multiplex PCR; TCRdb has only the in-frame clones, and not every one. The sample contains tens of thousands of clones, 88% of which appear only once. In germline, CDR1 is SGHTS, CDR2 YDEGEE. V was pared by 1 base and J by 7 bases, with 17 bases between. The CDR3 spans 15 residues. This sample is part of a study of technical replicates of blood from a handful of donors. The sample was PBMCs. The sequence was collected from a human donor in good health. Some clones in this sample may be carry-over from other donors' samples. The V call is TRBV5-8, the J call TRBJ1-2; D gene ambiguous. The CDR3: CASSLPGRRVVGYTF. The CDR3 DNA follows: TGTGCCAGCAGCTTGCCAGGCCGGAGGGTGGTTGGCTACACCTTC.